Included here is one T cell receptor (beta chain) sequence, with context. The junction had 6 bases not matched to a gene; V was cut back by 5 bases and J by 3 bases. This CDR3 region has 15 residues. The germline V gene encodes CDR1 SGHTA and CDR2 FQGTGA. Libraries were prepared by immunoSEQ multiplex PCR; TCRdb keeps only in-frame clonotypes and omits some of them. The data hold approximately 300,000 clones, with about 89% observed a single time. This sample is part of a study of blood T cell repertoires in COVID-19. At the level of the study: The United States, Italy and Spain provided the acute and convalescent COVID-19 samples.

Sequenced material: PBMCs or T cells enriched from blood (not recorded which). The chain carries TRBV7-3 and TRBJ2-4; 8 nucleotides line up with TRBD1. This receptor was identified in a man aged 55-75 years who had recovered from COVID-19. The CDR3 sequence is CASSPGQGGKNIQYF. In DNA, the CDR3 is TGTGCCAGCAGCCCCGGACAGGGCGGCAAAAACATTCAGTACTTC.